These T cell receptor beta chains were read from a single sample in a study of early T cells in non-severe SARS-CoV-2 infection. TCRdb used MiXCR to reprocess the 5' RACE reads, holding one entry per CDR3 protein. Of fewer than 35,000 distinct CDR3 sequences listed, approximately 6.2% are singletons. Material: whole blood. These receptors all come from an adult who was a healthcare worker with PCR-confirmed SARS-CoV-2 infection or an uninfected control (not recorded which). The CDR3 runs from the conserved cysteine through the conserved F or W. The D gene is left open where the match is weak. Not every row has a clone size; where given, it reads once, few, many or a size class.

J gene	V gene	D gene	clone size	CDR3 protein	CDR3 DNA
TRBJ2-1	TRBV10-3	-	many	CAIRENSYNEQFF	TGTGCCATCAGGGAAAACTCCTACAATGAGCAGTTCTTC
TRBJ2-1	TRBV6-1	-	many	CASSEEYSGGRIEEQFF	TGTGCCAGCAGTGAAGAGTACTCCGGGGGCCGAATCGAGGAGCAGTTCTTC
TRBJ1-4	TRBV18	-	many	CASSPAWTNEKLFF	TGTGCCAGCTCACCCGCGTGGACTAATGAAAAACTGTTTTTT
TRBJ2-7	TRBV12-3/TRBV12-4	-	many	CASSSFHEQYF	TGTGCCAGCAGTTCTTTCCACGAGCAGTACTTC
TRBJ2-1	TRBV10-2	-	few	CASSDLGSPSPNEQFF	TGCGCCAGCAGTGATCTTGGGAGCCCCTCCCCCAATGAGCAGTTCTTC
TRBJ2-1	TRBV4-3	-	many	CASSPAGARNEQFF	TGCGCCAGCAGCCCCGCGGGGGCCAGGAATGAGCAGTTCTTC
TRBJ2-3	TRBV24-1	-	many	CASTAADTQYF	TGTGCCAGCACAGCGGCAGATACGCAGTATTTT
TRBJ1-1	TRBV27	-	-	CASSSLLSGLSNTEAFF	TGTGCCAGCAGTTCCCTTTTAAGTGGCCTTTCGAACACTGAAGCTTTCTTT
TRBJ1-1	TRBV5-1	-	many	CASSPIRRQNTEAFF	TGCGCCAGCAGCCCCATTCGGCGTCAGAACACTGAAGCTTTCTTT
TRBJ1-5	TRBV27	-	many	CASSFSRGNQPQHF	TGTGCCAGCAGTTTTTCCAGGGGAAATCAGCCCCAGCATTTT
TRBJ2-7	TRBV6-2/TRBV6-3	TRBD2	-	CASSYNAGGPAYEQYF	TGTGCCAGCAGTTACAATGCGGGAGGCCCTGCCTACGAGCAGTACTTC
TRBJ2-1	TRBV3-1	TRBD2	many	CASSPVASGSYNEQFF	TGTGCCAGCAGCCCAGTGGCCAGCGGGAGTTACAATGAGCAGTTCTTC
TRBJ2-5	TRBV4-1	TRBD2	many	CASSQEGASGYQETQYF	TGCGCCAGCAGCCAAGAAGGTGCTAGCGGTTACCAAGAGACCCAGTACTTC
TRBJ2-1	TRBV11-2	TRBD2	few	CASRRGLDSYNEQFF	TGTGCCAGCAGGCGGGGACTAGACTCCTACAATGAGCAGTTCTTC
TRBJ2-5	TRBV7-9	TRBD2	many	CASSFPEREWSETQYF	TGTGCCAGCAGCTTCCCAGAGCGGGAGTGGAGTGAGACCCAGTACTTC